Listed here are 3 T cell receptor beta chains from one sample, sequenced in a study of shared clonotypes between healthy human individuals. Libraries were prepared by immunoSEQ multiplex PCR; TCRdb keeps only in-frame clonotypes and omits some of them. The profile covers roughly 110,000 clones, with under 70% appearing a single time and roughly 24% taken by the ten largest. Sequenced: memory CD8+ T cells sorted from blood. Subset defined: CD45RO+ cells pooled with CCR7-negative TemRA cells. The receptors derive from a woman under 40 in good health.

Ten or more counts support this clone. This chain links TRBV6-5 with TRBJ2-7; perhaps TRBD1 as D (5 bases). The V end was cut by 5 bases, the J end by 2 bases, with 10 bases between. Germline CDR1 MNHEY, CDR2 SVGAGI. There are 13 residues in the CDR3. CDR3 in amino acids: CASSTGHAYEQYF. The CDR3, as DNA: TGTGCCAGCAGTACCGGACATGCCTACGAGCAGTACTTC.

The chain combines TRBV28 with TRBJ1-3, with D uncertain. V dropped 4 bases and J dropped 2 bases, with 6 bases sitting between them. The CDR3 is made up of 13 amino acids. Per the germline V gene, CDR1 is MDHEN and CDR2 is SYDVKM. The CDR3 nucleotides are TGTGCCAGCAGTTCGCCGACTGGAAACACCATATATTTT. This sequence encodes CASSSPTGNTIYF.

This chain uses TRBV6-6 with TRBJ1-5, with 7 bases fitting TRBD1. In germline, CDR1 is MNHNY, CDR2 SVGAGI (reference sequence). J was trimmed by 5 bases and V by 5 bases; bases with no gene match: 6. The CDR3 length is 14 residues. CDR3 bases: TGTGCCAGCAGTATCGGACAGGAACATCAGCCCCAGCATTTT. Its translation: CASSIGQEHQPQHF.